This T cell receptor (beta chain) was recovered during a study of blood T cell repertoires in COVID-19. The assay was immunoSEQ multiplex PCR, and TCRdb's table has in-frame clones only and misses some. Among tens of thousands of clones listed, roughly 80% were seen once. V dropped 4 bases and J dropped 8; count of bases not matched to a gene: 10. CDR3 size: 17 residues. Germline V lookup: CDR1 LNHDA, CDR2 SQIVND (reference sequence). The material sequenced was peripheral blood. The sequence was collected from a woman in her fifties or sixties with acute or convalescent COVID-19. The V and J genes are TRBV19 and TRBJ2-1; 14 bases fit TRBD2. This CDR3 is CASSTSWTSGRIHEQFF. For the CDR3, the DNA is TGTGCCAGTAGTACCTCCTGGACTAGCGGGAGGATCCATGAGCAGTTCTTC. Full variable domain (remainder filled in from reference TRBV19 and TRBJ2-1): DGGITQSPKYLFRKEGQNVTLSCEQNLNHDAMYWYRQDPGQGLRLIYYSQIVNDFQKGDIAEGYSVSREKKESFPLTVTSAQKNPTAFYLCASSTSWTSGRIHEQFFGPGTRLTVL.